The clone carrying this TCR beta chain was detected many times. Its antigen is currently unknown. This sample is part of a study of T cell repertoires in cytomegalovirus infection. Study-wide context: CMV epitopes that were recently identified and HLA-C-restricted were used alongside well-studied HLA-B-restricted ones. Based on public TCR beta signatures, there were indications of CMV infection and of a matching HLA type.

V lost 5 bases and J 3 bases, leaving 8 bases between the germline ends. The V gene's germline CDR1 is SGHTA and CDR2 FQGNSA. This CDR3 region has 14 residues. Each CDR3 protein gets one entry after TCRdb re-called the reads with MiXCR. The sample includes about half a million distinct CDR3 sequences, 30% to 35% of them seen just once. V gene TRBV7-2 combines with J gene TRBJ2-6; D is possibly TRBD2 (6 bases). The source material was cultured PBMCs, sampled from culture after CMV antigen stimulation. This clonotype was obtained from a human donor in good health (CMV status not recorded). Some clones in this sample may be carry-over from other donors' samples. The CDR3 DNA is TGTGCCAGCAGCCGGGACTTTGGGGCCAACGTCCTGACTTTC. Amino acid sequence: CASSRDFGANVLTF.